The present TCR beta chain was sequenced within a study of shared clonotypes between healthy human individuals. CDR3 length equals 13 residues. Germline values: CDR1 SGHRS, CDR2 YFSETQ. V was shortened by 0 bases and J by 2 bases, with 5 bases between the two germline ends. The protocol was immunoSEQ multiplex PCR, while the TCRdb copy is restricted to in-frame clones and leaves out a portion. The sample lists about 1 million clones; around 74% were seen once. On this clone itself: This sample includes further DNA sequences coding for the same CDR3.

The material sequenced was memory CD4+ T cells sorted from blood. Indicated subset: CD45RA-negative fraction. This chain joins TRBV5-1 and TRBJ1-1; D remains unclear. The origin of this receptor is a man aged 18 to 29 in good health. The CDR3 is CASSLGGNTEAFF. CDR3 nucleotides: TGCGCCAGCAGCTTGGGGGGAAACACTGAAGCTTTCTTT. Filled out from reference TRBV5-1 and TRBJ1-1, the complete variable domain reads KAGVTQTPRYLIKTRGQQVTLSCSPISGHRSVSWYQQTPGQGLQFLFEYFSETQRNKGNFPGRFSGRQFSNSRSEMNVSTLELGDSALYLCASSLGGNTEAFFGQGTRLTVV.